The 25 T cell receptor beta chains listed next were all sequenced from one sample in a study of shared clonotypes between healthy human individuals. CD45RO negativity and positive selection for CCR7 defined naive CD8 cells, a population that excluded terminally differentiated effector memory CD45RA+ cells. Here immunoSEQ multiplex PCR was the method, and the copy in TCRdb shows in-frame clones only, minus some. The table shows under 2,000,000 clones, with approximately 95% occurring only once. The sample comprised naive CD8+ T cells sorted from blood. Source of these receptors: a man between 18 and 29 years old in good health.

This chain uses TRBV27 with TRBJ2-7; 8 bases are shared with TRBD1. The CDR3 runs to 15 residues. Germline V gene sequence: CDR1 MNHEY, CDR2 SMNVEV (reference sequence). After removal of 2 bases from V and 3 bases from J, the junction contained 6 bases not matched to a gene. CDR3 sequence reads: CASSLRAGGGYEQYF. CDR3 DNA: TGTGCCAGCAGTTTAAGGGCAGGGGGCGGCTACGAGCAGTACTTC.

This chain links TRBV5-4 with TRBJ1-6; D unclear. The germline gives CDR1 SGHNT, CDR2 YYREEE (reference sequence). This CDR3 is 14 amino acids long. The V end was cut by 0 bases, the J end by 6 bases, with 7 bases between. The CDR3 here is CASSLEGFNSPLHF. CDR3 nucleotides: TGTGCCAGCAGCTTGGAGGGATTTAATTCACCCCTCCACTTT.

The V gene is TRBV19, the J gene TRBJ2-5, with TRBD2 identical over 7 bases. This CDR3 region has 14 residues. CDR1 and CDR2 from the germline V gene are LNHDA and SQIVND (reference sequence). V trimming: 5 bases; J trimming: 5 bases; junction bases outside the gene matches: 8. CDR3 bases: TGTGCCAGTAGTTGGGGGGAGGGCCTGGAGACCCAGTACTTC. Encoded protein: CASSWGEGLETQYF.

The chain combines TRBV27 with TRBJ1-1, with D possibly TRBD1 on 5 matching bases. V lost 6 bases and J 8 bases, leaving 13 bases between the germline ends. The CDR3 is 12 residues long. CDR1 is MNHEY, CDR2 SMNVEV, per germline (reference sequence). The CDR3 is CASRGVEGEAFF. DNA for the CDR3: TGTGCCAGCAGAGGAGTGGAGGGGGAAGCTTTCTTT.

The rearrangement links TRBV2 to TRBJ1-2; TRBD1 aligns across 7 bases. The ends lost 6 bases at V and 3 bases at J; junction bases unmatched: 4. The CDR3 covers 13 residues. From germline, CDR1 is SNHLY and CDR2 FYNNEI. The CDR3 protein is CASSTGEDYGYTF. The CDR3 DNA reads TGTGCCAGCAGCACAGGGGAGGACTATGGCTACACCTTC.

The gene calls are TRBV7-8 and TRBJ1-4, with D hard to call. The V and J ends lost 1 base and 4 bases respectively, with 10 bases between them. There are 15 residues in the CDR3. Germline V gene sequence: CDR1 SGHVS, CDR2 FQNEAQ. The CDR3 DNA follows: TGTGCCAGCAGCTTAGGGGCAGCTTATAATGAAAAACTGTTTTTT. The encoded protein is CASSLGAAYNEKLFF.

Of note for this clone: Other DNA sequences within the sample encode an identical CDR3. CDR3 sequence reads: CASSGLAGVQETQYF. The CDR3 DNA sequence: TGTGCCAGCAGTGGACTAGCGGGGGTACAAGAGACCCAGTACTTC. This chain uses TRBV7-9 with TRBJ2-5; TRBD2 aligns across 13 bases. The CDR3 is 15 residues long. V trimming: 6 bases; J trimming: 2 bases; junction bases outside the gene matches: 3. Germline V CDR1 and CDR2: SEHNR, FQNEAQ (reference sequence).

The J gene is TRBJ2-7, the V gene TRBV5-1; D is ambiguous. CDR1 is SGHRS, CDR2 YFSETQ, per germline. This CDR3 has 13 residues. V lost 0 bases and J 3 bases, leaving 7 bases between the germline ends. CDR3 bases: TGCGCCAGCAGCTTGGACAGCCTCTACGAGCAGTACTTC. Translating gives CASSLDSLYEQYF.

This chain uses TRBV2 with TRBJ2-7; the D gene is possibly TRBD1 (7 bases). This CDR3 has 13 amino acids. Trimming left V 8 bases short and J 1 base short, with 12 bases between. Looked up from germline, CDR1 is SNHLY and CDR2 is FYNNEI. CDR3 nucleotides: TGTGCCAGCGGAGGGACAGAGTCCTACGAGCAGTACTTC. Its protein product is CASGGTESYEQYF.

The V and J genes are TRBV4-2 and TRBJ2-4, with D uncertain. CDR3 length: 15 amino acids. Trimming left V 0 bases short and J 5 bases short, with 11 bases between. Germline V gene data show CDR1 as LGHNA and CDR2 as YNFKEQ. CDR3 in amino acids: CASSQDPLGQNIQYF. CDR3 nucleotides: TGTGCCAGCAGCCAAGATCCCCTAGGGCAAAACATTCAGTACTTC.

V is TRBV19 and J is TRBJ2-5, with 8 bases aligning to TRBD1. The ends lost 1 base at V and 5 bases at J; junction bases unmatched: 6. In germline, CDR1 is LNHDA, CDR2 SQIVND (reference sequence). This CDR3 is built from 15 residues. The CDR3 loop is CASSIGATGDETQYF. CDR3 DNA sequence: TGTGCCAGTAGTATAGGGGCGACAGGGGACGAGACCCAGTACTTC.

The rearrangement uses TRBV6-5 and TRBJ2-6, with TRBD1 as a possible D gene (5 bases). Germline V gene lookup returns CDR1 MNHEY and CDR2 SVGAGI. This CDR3 is built from 14 residues. The germline V and J ends were trimmed by 2 bases and 4 bases, with 6 bases remaining between them. In DNA, the CDR3 is TGTGCCAGCAGTTACCAGGGAGGGGCCAACGTCCTGACTTTC. Amino acid sequence: CASSYQGGANVLTF.

This chain joins TRBV19 and TRBJ2-7; D not certain. This CDR3 has 16 amino acids. The germline V and J ends were trimmed by 5 bases and 1 base, with 18 bases remaining between them. The germline CDR1 and CDR2 sequences are LNHDA and SQIVND (reference sequence). The CDR3 reads CASSLATGWASYEQYF. For the CDR3, the DNA is TGTGCCAGTAGTCTCGCTACGGGTTGGGCTTCCTACGAGCAGTACTTC.

On this clone itself: The same CDR3 arises from other DNA sequences in this sample as well. The rearrangement joins TRBV2 to TRBJ2-7; D not certain. This CDR3 is built from 11 residues. Trimming cost V 9 bases and J 5 bases, with 11 bases left between them. CDR1 SNHLY and CDR2 FYNNEI come from the germline V gene. The CDR3 reads CASAWGDEQYF. As DNA, the CDR3 is TGTGCCAGTGCCTGGGGTGACGAGCAGTACTTC.

The V and J genes are TRBV4-3 and TRBJ1-5; D unclear. The CDR3 contains 15 residues. Trimming removed 0 bases at V and 4 bases at J, with 10 bases between. From germline, CDR1 is LGHNA and CDR2 YSLEER. CDR3 in DNA: TGCGCCAGCAGCCAAGATGTTGGGGTAAATCAGCCCCAGCATTTT. Translating gives CASSQDVGVNQPQHF.

The chain links TRBV4-1 to TRBJ2-7, with D possibly being TRBD2 (5 bases). Trimming cost V 0 bases and J 2 bases, with 8 bases left between them. This CDR3 has 14 amino acids. CDR1 and CDR2 (germline): MGHRA, YSYEKL. As DNA, the CDR3 is TGCGCCAGCAGCCAAGAGGACTTCACCTACGAGCAGTACTTC. It is translated as CASSQEDFTYEQYF.

This clone showed up just once. V and J are TRBV4-1 and TRBJ2-5, with 14 bases that match TRBD2. CDR1 is MGHRA and CDR2 is YSYEKL in the germline V gene. J was trimmed by 10 bases and V by 3 bases; bases with no gene match: 10. The CDR3 runs to 16 residues. The DNA of the CDR3 is TGCGCCAGCAGCCATTCCCGGACTAGCGGGAGGATAGACCAGTACTTC. It codes for CASSHSRTSGRIDQYF.

V usage is TRBV4-1 and J usage is TRBJ2-7, with 8 bases that match TRBD2. CDR1 and CDR2 (germline): MGHRA, YSYEKL. This CDR3 spans 16 amino acids. V lost 3 bases and J lost 3; bases outside the gene matches: 10. Here the CDR3 reads CASSQGPGLEHYEQYF. The CDR3, as DNA: TGCGCCAGCAGCCAGGGGCCGGGACTAGAGCACTACGAGCAGTACTTC.

The rearrangement links TRBV9 to TRBJ2-1; TRBD1 aligns across 7 bases. Germline V gene lookup returns CDR1 SGDLS and CDR2 YYNGEE. Trimming took 4 bases from V and 6 from J; bases not matched to a gene: 7. This CDR3 is 14 amino acids long. In DNA, the CDR3 is TGTGCCAGCAGCCCCGGACAGGCCCTCAATGAGCAGTTCTTC. Its protein is CASSPGQALNEQFF.

The chain joins TRBV4-3 to TRBJ1-1; a weak D match, TRBD1 (6 bases). This CDR3 is 17 amino acids long. Germline assignment: CDR1 LGHNA and CDR2 YSLEER. Trimming cost V 5 bases and J 0 bases, with 19 bases left between them. CDR3 bases: TGCGCCAGCAGCTGGGGGCTGCCCTCCGTATTGAACACTGAAGCTTTCTTT. Its translation is CASSWGLPSVLNTEAFF.

The chain links TRBV6-6 to TRBJ1-6, with 9 nucleotides matching TRBD1. V gave up 5 bases and J gave up 13 bases; unmatched junction bases: 15. CDR3 length: 16 amino acids. Germline CDR1 is MNHNY and CDR2 is SVGAGI (reference sequence). CDR3 nucleotides: TGTGCCAGCAGTCTAGAACCGGGACAGGGCAAAAGGCCCCTCCACTTT. Translation gives CASSLEPGQGKRPLHF.

This CDR3 reads CSGTPGQGWETQYF. The DNA of the CDR3 is TGCAGCGGAACCCCGGGACAGGGTTGGGAGACCCAGTACTTC. This rearrangement joins TRBV29-1 to TRBJ2-5, with 9 bases matching TRBD1. This CDR3 region has 14 residues. Germline V gene sequence: CDR1 SQVTM, CDR2 ANQGSEA. The ends lost 7 bases at V and 5 bases at J; junction bases unmatched: 11.

The chain couples TRBV19 to TRBJ2-7; D is unresolved. V was pared by 5 bases and J by 7 bases, with 9 bases between. Germline values: CDR1 LNHDA, CDR2 SQIVND (reference sequence). The CDR3 is made up of 11 amino acids. The CDR3 reads CASSSDGEQYF. The CDR3 DNA sequence: TGTGCCAGTAGTTCGGACGGAGAGCAGTACTTC. Together with reference TRBV19 and TRBJ2-7, the CDR3 gives the full variable domain: DGGITQSPKYLFRKEGQNVTLSCEQNLNHDAMYWYRQDPGQGLRLIYYSQIVNDFQKGDIAEGYSVSREKKESFPLTVTSAQKNPTAFYLCASSSDGEQYFGPGTRLTVT.

The chain couples TRBV6-5 to TRBJ2-7, with D possibly TRBD1 on 6 matching bases. The CDR3 is 15 amino acids. Germline V gives CDR1 MNHEY, CDR2 SVGAGI. The V gene lost 2 bases and the J gene lost 5 bases, with 16 bases spanning the gap. CDR3 sequence reads: CASSYPYRVQHEQYF. CDR3 coding DNA: TGTGCCAGCAGTTACCCCTACAGGGTCCAGCACGAGCAGTACTTC.

The chain employs TRBV4-1 and TRBJ2-6; no reliable D call. CDR3 length equals 19 residues. Between the trimmed V and J ends, which lost 0 bases and 1 base, there was a span of 16 bases. CDR1 and CDR2 from the germline V gene are MGHRA and YSYEKL. CDR3 sequence: CASSQETDWPSSGANVLTF. CDR3 DNA: TGCGCCAGCAGCCAAGAGACCGACTGGCCCTCATCTGGGGCCAACGTCCTGACTTTC.